Listed here are 21 T cell receptor beta chains from one sample, sequenced in a study of regulatory T cells in long-lasting Graves disease. Time point noted: newly diagnosed GD, antithyroid drugs for less than 3 months. Extracted RNA from PBMCs served as the source of the TCR library. Investigators prepared the TCR beta libraries by applying iRepertoire HTBI primers and Arm-PCR of CDR3 regions. One entry per CDR3 protein results from TCRdb running MiXCR on the multiplex PCR reads. The data contain 360,000 or so distinct CDR3 sequences, 16% of them singletons. This same sample was also taken into another study, of T cells in Graves' hyperthyroidism and ophthalmopathy.

The sequences come from peripheral blood mononuclear cells (PBMCs), collected at new diagnosis, from a patient treated with antithyroid drugs. The receptors come from a man aged 35 to 55 with Graves disease.

About this clonotype itself: A far larger clone is a single base away, which makes a read error likely. This sequence joins TRBV7-2 and TRBJ2-1; D is unclear. The CDR3 runs to 15 residues. The germline V gene encodes CDR1 SGHTA and CDR2 FQGNSA. V was cut by 4 bases and J by 13 bases, with 23 bases left in between. CDR3 DNA: TGTGCCAGCAGCTCGATCATGAGGAGCCAAGAGACCCAGTTCTTC. Protein: CASSSIMRSQETQFF. The variable domain in full, with the rest retrieved from reference TRBV7-2 and TRBJ2-1, is GAGVSQSPSNKVTEKGKDVELRCDPISGHTALYWYRQSLGQGLEFLIYFQGNSAPDKSGLPSDRFSAERTGGSVSTLTIQRTQQEDSAVYLCASSSIMRSQETQFFGPGTRLTVL.

V gene TRBV7-2 combines with J gene TRBJ2-1; 10 positions match TRBD2. The junction had 9 bases not matched to a gene; V was cut back by 1 base and J by 9 bases. From germline, CDR1 is SGHTA and CDR2 FQGNSA. The CDR3 sequence is 16 residues long. The CDR3 bases are TGTGCCAGCAGCTTAGATATCCTAGCGGGGGCGAGTGAGCAGTTCTTC. It is translated as CASSLDILAGASEQFF. Using reference TRBV7-2 and TRBJ2-1 for the parts outside the CDR3, the full variable domain is GAGVSQSPSNKVTEKGKDVELRCDPISGHTALYWYRQSLGQGLEFLIYFQGNSAPDKSGLPSDRFSAERTGGSVSTLTIQRTQQEDSAVYLCASSLDILAGASEQFFGPGTRLTVL.

This clonotype was counted between two and nine times. The CDR3 nucleotides are TGTGCCAGCAACCACCAGGCCGACGACATTCAGTACTTC. Amino acid sequence: CASNHQADDIQYF. The V and J genes are TRBV7-9 and TRBJ2-4; D remains unclear. Trimming pared 7 bases from V and 8 bases from J, leaving 15 bases between. CDR1 is SEHNR, CDR2 FQNEAQ, per germline (reference sequence). The length of the CDR3 is 13 residues. Supplemented by reference TRBV7-9 and TRBJ2-4, the full variable domain reads DTGVSQNPRHKITKRGQNVTFRCDPISEHNRLYWYRQTLGQGPEFLTYFQNEAQLEKSRLLSDRFSAERPKGSFSTLEIQRTEQGDSAMYLCASNHQADDIQYFGAGTRLSVL.

This clonotype was observed many times. J is TRBJ2-1 and V is TRBV18, with 9 bases that match TRBD1. Germline V lookup: CDR1 KGHSH, CDR2 LQKENI. The CDR3 runs to 15 residues. The ends lost 7 bases at V and 2 bases at J; junction bases unmatched: 6. In DNA, the CDR3 is TGTGCCAGCTGTCCACAGGGGGCAACCTACAATGAGCAGTTCTTC. Amino acids: CASCPQGATYNEQFF.

The gene calls are TRBV10-1 and TRBJ2-1; 10 bases align to TRBD1. Germline-derived CDR1 and CDR2 are WNHNN and SYGVQD (reference sequence). This CDR3 is built from 17 residues. V lost 8 bases and J lost 0; bases outside the gene matches: 10. The CDR3 nucleotides read TGCGCCAGCGGAACCGGGACAGGGGCGAGCTCCTACAATGAGCAGTTCTTC. Protein sequence: CASGTGTGASSYNEQFF.

This clonotype has ten or more counts. The gene calls are TRBV5-4 and TRBJ2-7, with 9 nucleotides matching TRBD2. The J segment lost 3 bases and the V segment lost 0 bases, leaving 4 bases of the junction unmatched. This CDR3 has 15 residues. In germline, CDR1 is SGHNT, CDR2 YYREEE (reference sequence). The CDR3 region is CASSLGQRGDYEQYF. The CDR3 DNA sequence: TGTGCCAGCAGCTTGGGACAGCGGGGGGACTACGAGCAGTACTTC. Combining the CDR3 with reference TRBV5-4 and TRBJ2-7 gives the whole variable domain ETGVTQSPTHLIKTRGQQVTLRCSSQSGHNTVSWYQQALGQGPQFIFQYYREEENGRGNFPPRFSGLQFPNYSSELNVNALELDDSALYLCASSLGQRGDYEQYFGPGTRLTVT.

This clonotype has at least ten counts. At one boundary the junction diverges from the germline segment, which might be a read error. V usage is TRBV5-1 and J usage is TRBJ2-2; perhaps D is TRBD1 or TRBD2 (5 bases each). CDR3 length: 13 residues. Germline V CDR1 and CDR2: SGHRS, YFSETQ. The CDR3 loop reads CASRPGTAGELFF. For the CDR3, the DNA is TGTGCCAGCAGACCTGGGACGGCCGGGGAGCTGTTTTTT.

This clonotype was counted many times. The chain links TRBV2 to TRBJ2-1; TRBD1 matches at 9 bases. The germline gives CDR1 SNHLY, CDR2 FYNNEI. The CDR3 spans 17 residues. V gave up 6 bases and J gave up 4 bases; unmatched junction bases: 13. CDR3 nucleotide sequence: TGTGCCAGCAGGGCGGGACAGGGAAGAAGGGGGTACAATGAGCAGTTCTTC. It specifies CASRAGQGRRGYNEQFF.

This chain connects TRBV20-1 to TRBJ2-7; D not resolved. This CDR3 has 11 residues. Trimming removed 0 bases from V and 7 bases from J, with 7 bases in between. Germline V CDR1 and CDR2: DFQATT, SNEGSKA (reference sequence). As DNA, the CDR3 is TGCAGTGCTAGAGATGACGGGGAGCAGTACTTC. Translation: CSARDDGEQYF.

This clonotype was observed many times. V gene TRBV11-2 combines with J gene TRBJ1-2; 9 positions match TRBD1. The CDR3 is 13 residues long. Unmatched junction bases numbered 3, after V lost 6 bases and J lost 4 bases. The germline V gene has CDR1 SGHAT and CDR2 FQNNGV. The CDR3 coding sequence is TGTGCCAGCAGACCGACAGGGGGCTATGGCTACACCTTC. Translated, it gives CASRPTGGYGYTF.

The chain joins TRBV4-1 to TRBJ1-2; no clear D gene. CDR3 size: 14 residues. Germline V gives CDR1 MGHRA, CDR2 YSYEKL. The V and J ends lost 1 base and 2 bases respectively, with 8 bases between them. The CDR3: CASSQAWQNYGYTF. The CDR3, as DNA: TGCGCCAGCAGCCAAGCGTGGCAAAACTATGGCTACACCTTC.

At least ten counts were recorded for this clonotype. V usage is TRBV7-9 and J usage is TRBJ1-2; TRBD1 matches at 9 bases. Germline V CDR1 and CDR2: SEHNR, FQNEAQ (reference sequence). Trimming cost V 4 bases and J 4 bases; bases outside gene matches: 10. The CDR3 runs to 16 residues. DNA for the CDR3: TGTGCCAGCAGCTCACTAACGGGACAGGGAGCCTATGGCTACACCTTC. It codes for CASSSLTGQGAYGYTF.

This clonotype was counted ten times or more. This sequence joins TRBV7-9 and TRBJ1-5; D is possibly TRBD1 (5 bases). Germline CDR1 and CDR2: SEHNR and FQNEAQ (reference sequence). Trimming took 5 bases from V and 6 from J, leaving 11 bases between them. The CDR3 is 13 amino acids. CDR3 in amino acids: CASSPEGVQPQHF. CDR3 coding DNA: TGTGCCAGCAGCCCGGAAGGGGTTCAGCCCCAGCATTTT.

This clonotype was seen repeatedly, ten times or more. The gene calls are TRBV18 and TRBJ2-7; no clear D. This CDR3 has 14 residues. Trimming shortened V by 0 bases and J by 3 bases, and 9 bases separated the two germline ends. From germline, CDR1 is KGHSH and CDR2 LQKENI. The CDR3 coding sequence is TGTGCCAGCTCACCACCTTGGAGCGTCTACGAGCAGTACTTC. It translates to CASSPPWSVYEQYF.

This clonotype was seen more than once but under ten times. The J gene is TRBJ1-2, the V gene TRBV6-1, with D maybe TRBD1 (5 bases). The CDR3 has 13 amino acids. V dropped 6 bases and J dropped 7 bases, with 15 bases sitting between them. Germline assignment: CDR1 MNHNS and CDR2 SASEGT. The CDR3 loop reads CASSLRGLGGYTF. CDR3 in DNA: TGTGCCAGCAGCCTAAGGGGCCTGGGTGGCTACACCTTC.

In its sample, this clonotype was seen many times. The rearrangement joins TRBV11-3 to TRBJ2-5; a weak D match, TRBD1 (5 bases). CDR3 length equals 14 residues. Germline values: CDR1 SGHNT, CDR2 YENEEA. The germline V and J ends were trimmed by 3 bases and 1 base, with 9 bases remaining between them. CDR3 DNA sequence: TGTGCCAGCAGCTTCAGTACAGGCCAAGAGACCCAGTACTTC. It encodes CASSFSTGQETQYF.

In its sample, this clonotype was seen a few times. The V call is TRBV4-3, the J call TRBJ1-5; D perhaps matches TRBD1 (6 bases). The CDR3 covers 15 residues. The germline V gene encodes CDR1 LGHNA and CDR2 YSLEER. With 2 bases removed from V and 2 bases from J, the gap between germline ends came to 10 bases. The DNA of the CDR3 is TGCGCCAGCAGCCAAACAGGGTCCGGCAATCAGCCCCAGCATTTT. Translating gives CASSQTGSGNQPQHF.

This clonotype showed up just a few times. The CDR3 nucleotides read TGTGCCACCAGTGACCCAAGCGGGAGCTCTGGCACAGATACGCAGTATTTT. It encodes CATSDPSGSSGTDTQYF. The chain employs TRBV24-1 and TRBJ2-3, with 8 positions matching TRBD2. With V trimmed by 4 bases and J by 1 base, 9 bases remained unmatched. Germline V CDR1 and CDR2: KGHDR, SFDVKD. The CDR3 length is 17 residues.

The chain is built from TRBV29-1 and TRBJ1-1; D not resolved. Trimming cost V 4 bases and J 0 bases, with 12 bases left between them. Per germline, CDR1 SQVTM and CDR2 ANQGSEA. The CDR3 length is 14 residues. The CDR3 is CSVARSPMNTEAFF. CDR3 nucleotides: TGCAGCGTTGCCAGGAGTCCTATGAACACTGAAGCTTTCTTT.

In its sample, this clonotype was seen many times. The rearrangement joins TRBV7-2 to TRBJ1-3, with 7 bases aligning to TRBD1. There are 15 residues in the CDR3. Losses at the gene ends were 4 bases for V and 4 bases for J; bases not matched to a gene: 7. The V gene's germline CDR1 is SGHTA and CDR2 FQGNSA. CDR3 region: CASSSKQGSGNTIYF. The DNA for the CDR3 is TGTGCCAGCAGCTCGAAACAGGGGAGCGGAAACACCATATATTTT. Filled out from reference TRBV7-2 and TRBJ1-3, the complete variable domain reads GAGVSQSPSNKVTEKGKDVELRCDPISGHTALYWYRQSLGQGLEFLIYFQGNSAPDKSGLPSDRFSAERTGGSVSTLTIQRTQQEDSAVYLCASSSKQGSGNTIYFGEGSWLTVV.

This clonotype was observed once. This sequence joins TRBV20-1 and TRBJ2-5; TRBD1 or TRBD2 may be the D gene (6 bases each). Germline-derived CDR1 and CDR2 are DFQATT and SNEGSKA (reference sequence). The CDR3 is made up of 14 amino acids. V shed 5 bases and J shed 6 bases, with 19 bases lying between them. The CDR3 loop reads CSAARTTGFKTQYF. The CDR3 DNA sequence: TGCAGTGCTGCCCGGACTACAGGGTTCAAGACCCAGTACTTC.